This T cell receptor beta chain was captured in a study of CD8+ T cells in alopecia areata. The authors extracted RNA and reverse transcribed it into cDNA as the sequencing template. Some clones are missing from TCRdb's copy, which holds only in-frame ones; the method was immunoSEQ multiplex PCR. The data hold around 190,000 clones, with 56% observed a single time. Trimming pared 4 bases from V and 4 bases from J, leaving 10 bases between. CDR3 length equals 13 residues. Germline V gene data show CDR1 as MGHRA and CDR2 as YSYEKL. The specimen sequenced was CD8+ T cells sorted from blood. The TCR comes from a human donor in good health. The chain couples TRBV4-1 to TRBJ1-2; D is uncertain. The CDR3 sequence: CASSPEGTYGYTF. CDR3 bases: TGCGCCAGCAGCCCTGAAGGCACCTATGGCTACACCTTC.